What follows are 13 T cell receptor beta chains derived from one specimen sequenced in a study of identical twins. Via MiXCR, TCRdb re-called the 5' RACE reads, giving one row per CDR3 protein. The sample gives 450,000 or so distinct CDR3 sequences, about 14% of which show up once; about 0.52% is in the top ten. These data also formed part of another study, on yellow fever vaccine responses in identical twins.

The sample consisted of CD4+ T cells sorted from blood. The receptors come from a woman aged 18-29 years in good health.

V is TRBV7-8 and J is TRBJ2-1; 12 bases line up with TRBD2. Looked up from germline, CDR1 is SGHVS and CDR2 is FQNEAQ. The CDR3 sequence is 16 residues long. V trimming: 5 bases; J trimming: 7 bases; junction bases outside the gene matches: 9. CDR3 sequence: CASSTTLAGGVNEQFF. The DNA of the CDR3 is TGTGCCAGCAGCACCACCCTAGCGGGAGGGGTGAATGAGCAGTTCTTC.

The V gene is TRBV3-1, the J gene TRBJ2-1, with 13 bases aligning to TRBD2. CDR3 length equals 15 residues. Trimming at V came to 1 base and at J to 8 bases, leaving 2 bases not matched to a gene. The V gene's germline CDR1 is LGHDT and CDR2 YNNKEL (reference sequence). In DNA, the CDR3 is TGTGCCAGCAGCCAAGGGACTAGCGGGAGAGATGAGCAGTTCTTC. Protein: CASSQGTSGRDEQFF.

The chain combines TRBV4-3 with TRBJ2-7; 7 nucleotides match TRBD2. Germline CDR1 is LGHNA and CDR2 is YSLEER. The J segment lost 3 bases and the V segment lost 2 bases, leaving 4 bases of the junction unmatched. The CDR3 runs 14 residues. CDR3 sequence (DNA): TGCGCCAGCAGCCAATATCTAGCGGTCTACGAGCAGTACTTC. It yields the protein CASSQYLAVYEQYF.

This clonotype was observed a few times. This sequence joins TRBV5-5 and TRBJ2-1; 7 nucleotides agree with TRBD2. CDR1 and CDR2 from the germline V gene are SGHKS and YYEKEE (reference sequence). Germline trimming cut 2 bases from V and 4 bases from J; bases unmatched to any gene: 6. The CDR3 contains 15 residues. The CDR3, as DNA: TGTGCCAGCAGCTTCGGCGGGGGAAAGTACAATGAGCAGTTCTTC. Amino acid sequence: CASSFGGGKYNEQFF.

Here the CDR3 reads CASSPLRGPHNEQFF. CDR3 nucleotides: TGTGCCAGCAGCCCGTTGAGAGGGCCACACAATGAGCAGTTCTTC. This chain joins TRBV7-2 and TRBJ2-1; weak D call: TRBD2 (5 bases). CDR3 length: 15 amino acids. Trimming stripped 5 bases from V and 5 bases from J, with 16 bases between. The germline CDR1 and CDR2 sequences are SGHTA and FQGNSA.

This clonotype was detected many times. V is TRBV7-8 and J is TRBJ2-1; 13 positions match TRBD2. The V gene end was trimmed by 5 bases and the J gene end by 8 bases; junction bases not matched to a gene: 9. The CDR3 covers 16 residues. CDR1 is SGHVS, CDR2 FQNEAQ, per germline. This CDR3 is CASSSRTSGSHDEQFF. DNA for the CDR3: TGTGCCAGCAGCAGCAGGACTAGCGGGAGTCATGATGAGCAGTTCTTC.

The rearrangement joins TRBV25-1 to TRBJ2-5; D call uncertain. The V end lost 3 bases, the J end lost 4 bases, and 12 bases lay between the germline ends. From germline, CDR1 is MGHDK and CDR2 SYGVNS. The CDR3 covers 14 residues. The DNA of the CDR3 is TGTGCCAGCAGTGACCCTAGTTTTATAGAGACCCAGTACTTC. It specifies CASSDPSFIETQYF.

This chain joins TRBV7-2 and TRBJ2-7; 7 nucleotides line up with TRBD1. In germline, CDR1 is SGHTA, CDR2 FQGNSA. V shed 5 bases, J shed 2 bases, and the junction held 6 bases outside the gene matches. The length of the CDR3 is 14 residues. The CDR3 sequence: CASSPEGAAYEQYF. The DNA of the CDR3 is TGTGCCAGCAGCCCTGAGGGGGCTGCCTACGAGCAGTACTTC.

The chain couples TRBV19 to TRBJ2-1; 8 bases line up with TRBD2. The CDR3 runs to 17 residues. The V and J ends lost 4 bases and 1 base, in that order; junction bases with no gene match: 9. The germline CDR1 and CDR2 sequences are LNHDA and SQIVND (reference sequence). Here the CDR3 DNA reads TGTGCCAGTAGTAAGGGAGCGGGAGTTGGATCCTACAATGAGCAGTTCTTC. It specifies CASSKGAGVGSYNEQFF.

This clonotype was detected a few times. The chain employs TRBV25-1 and TRBJ2-7; TRBD2 aligns across 11 bases. The length of the CDR3 is 13 residues. The germline V gene has CDR1 MGHDK and CDR2 SYGVNS. V was pared by 6 bases and J by 5 bases, with 3 bases of the junction left unmatched. CDR3 amino acids: CASRLAGGNEQYF. The CDR3 DNA sequence: TGTGCCAGCAGGTTAGCGGGAGGGAACGAGCAGTACTTC.

This clonotype has more than one count but fewer than ten. This chain uses TRBV10-3 with TRBJ1-6; 8 nucleotides match TRBD1. Trimming took 6 bases from V and 9 from J; bases not matched to a gene: 7. CDR1 is ENHRY and CDR2 is SYGVKD in the germline V gene. CDR3 length equals 14 residues. The CDR3, as DNA: TGTGCCATCAGGCAGACAGGGGAGGGTTCACCCCTCCACTTT. Translating it yields CAIRQTGEGSPLHF.

This clonotype was recorded a few times. The gene calls are TRBV28 and TRBJ2-7; 8 nucleotides match TRBD1. The CDR3 spans 15 residues. The germline V gene has CDR1 MDHEN and CDR2 SYDVKM. V lost 7 bases and J lost 0; bases outside the gene matches: 8. The CDR3 nucleotides are TGTGCCAGCATCAACGGACAGGGCACCTCCTACGAGCAGTACTTC. Amino acid sequence: CASINGQGTSYEQYF.

This clonotype was observed a handful of times. The chain employs TRBV2 and TRBJ1-4, with D possibly TRBD1 on 5 matching bases. This CDR3 has 14 residues. Trimming shortened V by 6 bases and J by 8 bases, and 16 bases separated the two germline ends. The germline gives CDR1 SNHLY, CDR2 FYNNEI. The CDR3 region has the DNA TGTGCCAGCAGCCCCAGTGCAGGGCGGGAAAAACTGTTTTTT. Protein sequence: CASSPSAGREKLFF.